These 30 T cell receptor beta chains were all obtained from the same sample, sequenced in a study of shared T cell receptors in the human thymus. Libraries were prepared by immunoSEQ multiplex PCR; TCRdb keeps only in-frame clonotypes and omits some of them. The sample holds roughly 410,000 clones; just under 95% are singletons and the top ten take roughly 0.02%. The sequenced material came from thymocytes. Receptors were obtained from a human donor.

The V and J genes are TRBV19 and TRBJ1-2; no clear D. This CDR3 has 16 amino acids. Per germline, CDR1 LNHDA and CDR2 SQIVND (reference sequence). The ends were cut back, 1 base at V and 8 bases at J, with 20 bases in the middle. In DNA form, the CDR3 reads TGTGCCAGTAGTATAGGCTGGGGTACTCTATCCAGCGGCTACACCTTC. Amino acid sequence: CASSIGWGTLSSGYTF.

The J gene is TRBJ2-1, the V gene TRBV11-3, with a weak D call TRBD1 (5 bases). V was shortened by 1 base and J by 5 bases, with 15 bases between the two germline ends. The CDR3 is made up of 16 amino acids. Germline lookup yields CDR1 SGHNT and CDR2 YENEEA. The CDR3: CASSLARAGFDNEQFF. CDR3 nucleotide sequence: TGTGCCAGCAGCTTAGCACGGGCAGGGTTCGACAATGAGCAGTTCTTC.

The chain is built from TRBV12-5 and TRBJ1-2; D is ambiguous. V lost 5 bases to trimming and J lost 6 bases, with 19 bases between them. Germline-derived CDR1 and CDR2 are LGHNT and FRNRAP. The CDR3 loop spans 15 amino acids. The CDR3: CASGHPLGRPNGYTF. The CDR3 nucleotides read TGTGCTAGTGGTCACCCCCTGGGCAGACCTAATGGCTACACCTTC.

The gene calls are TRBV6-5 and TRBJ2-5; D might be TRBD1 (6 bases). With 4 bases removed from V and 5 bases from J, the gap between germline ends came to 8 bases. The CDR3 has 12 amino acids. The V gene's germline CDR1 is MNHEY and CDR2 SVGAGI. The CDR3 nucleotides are TGTGCCAGCAGTTCAGGGGTGGAGACCCAGTACTTC. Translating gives CASSSGVETQYF.

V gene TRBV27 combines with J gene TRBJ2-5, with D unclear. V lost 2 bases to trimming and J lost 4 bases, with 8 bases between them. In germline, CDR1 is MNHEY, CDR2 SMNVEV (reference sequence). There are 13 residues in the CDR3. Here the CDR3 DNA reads TGTGCCAGCAGTTTAAATGTAGCAGAGACCCAGTACTTC. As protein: CASSLNVAETQYF.

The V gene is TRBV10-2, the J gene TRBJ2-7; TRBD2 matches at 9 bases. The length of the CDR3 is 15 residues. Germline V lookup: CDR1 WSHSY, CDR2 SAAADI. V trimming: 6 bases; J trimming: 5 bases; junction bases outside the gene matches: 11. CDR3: CASRPHSGRPHEQYF. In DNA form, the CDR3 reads TGCGCCAGCAGACCCCATAGCGGGAGACCCCACGAGCAGTACTTC.

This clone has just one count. CDR3 region: CASRTGRTNEKLFF. For the CDR3, the DNA is TGTGCCAGCAGGACAGGGAGAACTAATGAAAAACTGTTTTTT. This rearrangement joins TRBV6-1 to TRBJ1-4, with 7 bases that match TRBD1. Per germline, CDR1 MNHNS and CDR2 SASEGT. V was pared by 6 bases and J by 1 base, with 2 bases of the junction left unmatched. The CDR3 covers 14 residues.

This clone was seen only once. CDR3 in DNA: TGCGCCAGCACCCCCTCAGGGGGCGGTGGGGCCAACGTCCTGACTTTC. It translates to CASTPSGGGGANVLTF. The rearrangement links TRBV5-1 to TRBJ2-6; 8 bases fit TRBD1. Germline lookup yields CDR1 SGHRS and CDR2 YFSETQ. V lost 6 bases, J lost 3 bases, and 8 bases stayed unmatched. The CDR3 loop spans 16 amino acids.

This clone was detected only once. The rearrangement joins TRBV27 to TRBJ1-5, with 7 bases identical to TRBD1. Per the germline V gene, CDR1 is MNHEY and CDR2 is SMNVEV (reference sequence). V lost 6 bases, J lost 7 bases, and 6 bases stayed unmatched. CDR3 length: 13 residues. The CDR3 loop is CASRGQVGQPQHF. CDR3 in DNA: TGTGCCAGCAGAGGACAGGTCGGCCAGCCCCAGCATTTT.

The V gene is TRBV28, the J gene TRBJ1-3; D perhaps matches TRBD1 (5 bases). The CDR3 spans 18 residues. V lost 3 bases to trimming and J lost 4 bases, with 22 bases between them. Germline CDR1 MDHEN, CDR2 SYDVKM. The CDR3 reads CASSLFRELSPEGNTIYF. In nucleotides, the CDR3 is TGTGCCAGCAGTTTGTTCAGGGAGCTATCCCCGGAAGGAAACACCATATATTTT.

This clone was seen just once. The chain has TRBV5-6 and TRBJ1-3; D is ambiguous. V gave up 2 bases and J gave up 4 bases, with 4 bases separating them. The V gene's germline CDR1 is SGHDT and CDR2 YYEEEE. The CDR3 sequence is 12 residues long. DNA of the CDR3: TGTGCCAGCAGCTTTGACGGAAACACCATATATTTT. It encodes CASSFDGNTIYF.

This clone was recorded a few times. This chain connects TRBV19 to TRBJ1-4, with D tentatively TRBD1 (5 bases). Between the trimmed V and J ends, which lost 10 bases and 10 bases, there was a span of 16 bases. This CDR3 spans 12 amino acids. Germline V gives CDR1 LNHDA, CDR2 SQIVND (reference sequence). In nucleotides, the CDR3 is TGTGCCACCAAGGACACGGACGGAAAACTGTTTTTT. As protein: CATKDTDGKLFF.

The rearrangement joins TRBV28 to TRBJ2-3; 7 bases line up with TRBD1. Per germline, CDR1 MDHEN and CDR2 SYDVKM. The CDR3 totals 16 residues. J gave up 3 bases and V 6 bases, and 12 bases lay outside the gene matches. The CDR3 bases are TGTGCCAGCAGGACCAGACAGGGTGTTGGTACAGATACGCAGTATTTT. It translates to CASRTRQGVGTDTQYF.

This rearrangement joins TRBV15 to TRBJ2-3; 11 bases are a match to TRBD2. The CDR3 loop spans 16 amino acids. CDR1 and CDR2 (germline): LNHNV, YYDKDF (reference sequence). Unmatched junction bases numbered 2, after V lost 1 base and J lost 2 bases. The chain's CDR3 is CATSRGTSGPTDTQYF. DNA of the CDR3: TGTGCCACCAGCAGAGGGACTAGCGGGCCCACAGATACGCAGTATTTT.

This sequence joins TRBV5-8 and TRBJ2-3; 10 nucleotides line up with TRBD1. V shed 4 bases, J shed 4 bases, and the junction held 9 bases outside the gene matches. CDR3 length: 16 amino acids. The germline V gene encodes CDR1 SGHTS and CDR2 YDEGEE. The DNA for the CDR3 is TGTGCCAGCAGCCTTCGACAGGGGGCCTTAGCAGATACGCAGTATTTT. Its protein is CASSLRQGALADTQYF.

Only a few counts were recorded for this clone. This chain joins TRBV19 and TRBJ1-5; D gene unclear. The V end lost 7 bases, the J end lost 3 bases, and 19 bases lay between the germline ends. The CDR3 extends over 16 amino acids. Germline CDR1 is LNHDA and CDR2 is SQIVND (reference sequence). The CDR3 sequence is CASTPGGVIDNQPQHF. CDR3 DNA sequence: TGTGCCAGTACCCCCGGCGGGGTAATCGACAATCAGCCCCAGCATTTT.

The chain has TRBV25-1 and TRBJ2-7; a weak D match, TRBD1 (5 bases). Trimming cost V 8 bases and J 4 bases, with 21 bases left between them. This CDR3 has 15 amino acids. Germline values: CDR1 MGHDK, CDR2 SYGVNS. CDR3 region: CASEPPGHNIYEQYF. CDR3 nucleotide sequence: TGTGCCAGCGAACCCCCCGGACATAACATTTACGAGCAGTACTTC.

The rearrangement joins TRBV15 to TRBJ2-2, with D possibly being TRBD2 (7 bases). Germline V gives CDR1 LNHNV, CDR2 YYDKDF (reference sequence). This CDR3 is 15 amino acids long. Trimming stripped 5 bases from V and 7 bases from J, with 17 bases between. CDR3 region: CATSSPGGLSGELFF. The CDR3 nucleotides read TGTGCCACCAGCTCCCCCGGGGGGCTTAGCGGGGAGCTGTTTTTT.

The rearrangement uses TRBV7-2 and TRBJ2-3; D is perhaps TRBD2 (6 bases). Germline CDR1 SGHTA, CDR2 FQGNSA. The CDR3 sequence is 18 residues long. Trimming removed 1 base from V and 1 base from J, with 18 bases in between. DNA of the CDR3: TGTGCCAGCAGCTTAGGGGAGCAACGGGAGTCCCGCACAGATACGCAGTATTTT. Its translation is CASSLGEQRESRTDTQYF.

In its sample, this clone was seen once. CDR3 nucleotides: TGTGCCAGCAGCTTAAAGGAGCGCTCCTACGAGCAGTACTTC. Translating gives CASSLKERSYEQYF. The rearrangement links TRBV5-4 to TRBJ2-7; D is ambiguous. Trimming shortened V by 2 bases and J by 0 bases, and 9 bases separated the two germline ends. The germline V gene encodes CDR1 SGHNT and CDR2 YYREEE (reference sequence). This CDR3 spans 14 amino acids.

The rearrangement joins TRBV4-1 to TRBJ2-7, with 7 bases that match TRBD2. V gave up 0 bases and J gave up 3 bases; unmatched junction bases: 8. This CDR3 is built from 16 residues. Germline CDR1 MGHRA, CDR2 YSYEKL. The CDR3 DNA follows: TGCGCCAGCAGCCAAGAAATGACGCTAGCGGACTACGAGCAGTACTTC. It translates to CASSQEMTLADYEQYF.

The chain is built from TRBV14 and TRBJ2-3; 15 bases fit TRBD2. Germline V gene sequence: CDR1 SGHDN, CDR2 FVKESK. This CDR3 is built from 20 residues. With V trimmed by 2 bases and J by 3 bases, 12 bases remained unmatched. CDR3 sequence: CASSQQARRTSGRATDTQYF. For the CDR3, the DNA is TGTGCCAGCAGCCAACAAGCTAGGCGGACTAGCGGGAGGGCGACAGATACGCAGTATTTT.

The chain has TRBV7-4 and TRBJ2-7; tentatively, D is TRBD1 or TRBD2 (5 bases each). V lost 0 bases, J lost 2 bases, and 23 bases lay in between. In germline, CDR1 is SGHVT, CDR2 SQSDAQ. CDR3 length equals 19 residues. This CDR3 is CASSLAAGTSGSGTYEQYF. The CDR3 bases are TGTGCCAGCAGCTTAGCGGCCGGGACCTCAGGGAGCGGAACCTACGAGCAGTACTTC.

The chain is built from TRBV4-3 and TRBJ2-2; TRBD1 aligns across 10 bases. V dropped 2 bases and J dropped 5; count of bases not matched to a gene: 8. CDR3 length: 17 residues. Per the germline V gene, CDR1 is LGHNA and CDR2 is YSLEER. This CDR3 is CASSQPTRDRGTGELFF. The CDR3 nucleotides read TGCGCCAGCAGCCAACCAACCCGGGACAGGGGAACCGGGGAGCTGTTTTTT.

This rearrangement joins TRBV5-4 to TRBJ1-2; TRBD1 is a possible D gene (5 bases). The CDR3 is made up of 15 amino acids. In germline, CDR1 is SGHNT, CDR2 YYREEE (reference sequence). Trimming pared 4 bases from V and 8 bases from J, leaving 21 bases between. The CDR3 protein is CASSLRDARREGYTF. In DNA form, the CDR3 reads TGTGCCAGCAGCCTCCGGGACGCGCGACGGGAAGGCTACACCTTC.

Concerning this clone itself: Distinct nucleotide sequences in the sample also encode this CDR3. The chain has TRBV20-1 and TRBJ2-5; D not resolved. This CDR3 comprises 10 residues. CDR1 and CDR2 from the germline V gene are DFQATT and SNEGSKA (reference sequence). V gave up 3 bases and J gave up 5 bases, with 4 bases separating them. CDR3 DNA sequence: TGCAGTGCTAGCGAGGAGACCCAGTACTTC. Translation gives CSASEETQYF.

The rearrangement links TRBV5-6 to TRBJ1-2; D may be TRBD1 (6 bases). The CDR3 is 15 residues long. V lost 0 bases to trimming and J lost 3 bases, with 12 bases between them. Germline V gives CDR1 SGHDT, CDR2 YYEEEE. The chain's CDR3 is CASSLAVRGDYGYTF. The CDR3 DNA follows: TGTGCCAGCAGCTTGGCGGTCAGGGGAGACTATGGCTACACCTTC.

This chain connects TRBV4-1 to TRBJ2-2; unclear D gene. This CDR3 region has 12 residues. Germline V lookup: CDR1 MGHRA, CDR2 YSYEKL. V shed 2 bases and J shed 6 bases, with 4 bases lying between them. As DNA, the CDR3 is TGCGCCAGCAGCCAACGACCCGGGGAGCTGTTTTTT. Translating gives CASSQRPGELFF.

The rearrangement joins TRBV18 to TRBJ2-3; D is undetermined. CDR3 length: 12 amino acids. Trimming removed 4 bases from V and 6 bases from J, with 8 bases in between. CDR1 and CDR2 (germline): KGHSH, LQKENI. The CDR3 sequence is CASSLVGDTQYF. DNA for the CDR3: TGTGCCAGCTCACTCGTCGGGGATACGCAGTATTTT.

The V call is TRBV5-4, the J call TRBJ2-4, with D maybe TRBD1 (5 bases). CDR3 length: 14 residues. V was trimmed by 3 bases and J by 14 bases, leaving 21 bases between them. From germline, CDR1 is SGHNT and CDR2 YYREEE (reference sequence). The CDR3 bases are TGTGCCAGCAGCTCCGGCAGGGCCCCCTTCAAGGAGTACTTC. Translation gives CASSSGRAPFKEYF.